These 21 T cell receptor beta chains were all obtained from the same sample, sequenced in a study of T cells after yellow fever vaccination. Each CDR3 protein is one row after TCRdb ran MiXCR on the 5' RACE reads. The sample holds a few hundred thousand distinct CDR3 sequences, around 13% seen once. Material: CD4+ T cells sorted from PBMCs, obtained 15 days after the yellow fever booster vaccination. These receptors were taken from a man aged 18 to 35 who received the YFV17D yellow fever vaccine.

This clonotype was seen ten or more times. The chain employs TRBV6-5 and TRBJ2-5; D remains ambiguous. CDR3 size: 16 residues. Germline V gene lookup returns CDR1 MNHEY and CDR2 SVGAGI. V shed 0 bases and J shed 0 bases, with 11 bases lying between them. CDR3 in DNA: TGTGCCAGCAGTTACTCGGGCGCAGCCGACCAAGAGACCCAGTACTTC. This gives the protein CASSYSGAADQETQYF.

The chain employs TRBV7-3 and TRBJ1-1, with D hard to call. The CDR3 totals 15 residues. Germline assignment: CDR1 SGHTA and CDR2 FQGTGA. V lost 1 base and J 1 base, leaving 10 bases between the germline ends. As DNA, the CDR3 is TGTGCCAGCAGCTTAATGGCACCTAAGAACACTGAAGCTTTCTTT. Translation gives CASSLMAPKNTEAFF.

J is TRBJ2-4 and V is TRBV5-1, with 10 bases aligning to TRBD1. Per the germline V gene, CDR1 is SGHRS and CDR2 is YFSETQ. The CDR3 contains 19 residues. V was clipped by 0 bases and J by 1 base; unmatched bases: 10. DNA for the CDR3: TGCGCCAGCAGCTTGGGGACAGGGGGGAGTCGGGAGGCCAAAAACATTCAGTACTTC. This codes for CASSLGTGGSREAKNIQYF. Full variable domain (remainder filled in from reference TRBV5-1 and TRBJ2-4): KAGVTQTPRYLIKTRGQQVTLSCSPISGHRSVSWYQQTPGQGLQFLFEYFSETQRNKGNFPGRFSGRQFSNSRSEMNVSTLELGDSALYLCASSLGTGGSREAKNIQYFGAGTRLSVL.

The V and J genes are TRBV20-1 and TRBJ1-3; D uncertain. This CDR3 contains 14 residues. Germline CDR1 and CDR2: DFQATT and SNEGSKA (reference sequence). Trimming stripped 0 bases from V and 2 bases from J, with 8 bases between. DNA of the CDR3: TGCAGTGCTAGAGATCCCAGAGCTGGAAACACCATATATTTT. Its protein product is CSARDPRAGNTIYF.

This clonotype has more than one count but fewer than ten. This chain connects TRBV10-3 to TRBJ2-7; TRBD2 matches at 16 bases. CDR1 and CDR2 (germline): ENHRY, SYGVKD. The CDR3 loop spans 18 amino acids. V trimming: 0 bases; J trimming: 5 bases; junction bases outside the gene matches: 7. CDR3 sequence: CAISESEGLAGGPHEQYF. CDR3 DNA sequence: TGTGCCATCAGTGAGTCCGAGGGACTAGCGGGGGGGCCCCACGAGCAGTACTTC.

This clonotype was seen a few times. The genes are TRBV20-1 and TRBJ2-7; no reliable D call. CDR3 length: 13 residues. Trimming took 4 bases from V and 6 from J, leaving 16 bases between them. Germline-derived CDR1 and CDR2 are DFQATT and SNEGSKA (reference sequence). The CDR3 spells CSATKVVDVEQYV. The CDR3 region has the DNA TGCAGTGCTACGAAGGTTGTGGACGTCGAGCAGTACGTC.

This clonotype was picked up many times. This rearrangement joins TRBV7-2 to TRBJ2-1, with D perhaps TRBD1 (6 bases). CDR1 is SGHTA, CDR2 FQGNSA, per germline. The ends were cut back, 5 bases at V and 4 bases at J, with 9 bases in the middle. The CDR3 consists of 13 residues. The CDR3 coding sequence is TGTGCCAGCAGCCGGACAGAGTACAATGAGCAGTTCTTC. Its protein product is CASSRTEYNEQFF.

The chain recombines TRBV4-1 with TRBJ1-1; 8 nucleotides agree with TRBD1. V was pared by 0 bases and J by 5 bases, with 5 bases of the junction left unmatched. This CDR3 comprises 15 residues. The germline CDR1 and CDR2 sequences are MGHRA and YSYEKL. In nucleotides, the CDR3 is TGCGCCAGCAGCCAAGAAACAGGGGGTCGAACTGAAGCTTTCTTT. Its protein product is CASSQETGGRTEAFF.

This clonotype has a handful of counts. V and J are TRBV5-6 and TRBJ2-6; the D gene is possibly TRBD2 (5 bases). CDR3 length equals 17 residues. Trimming shortened V by 1 base and J by 0 bases, and 11 bases separated the two germline ends. Per germline, CDR1 SGHDT and CDR2 YYEEEE. The CDR3 nucleotides read TGTGCCAGCAGCTTGCATATGGGAGCCTCTGGGGCCAACGTCCTGACTTTC. It encodes CASSLHMGASGANVLTF.

The chain joins TRBV20-1 to TRBJ1-4; D is ambiguous. With 1 base removed from V and 5 bases from J, the gap between germline ends came to 11 bases. The CDR3 consists of 14 residues. Germline values: CDR1 DFQATT, CDR2 SNEGSKA (reference sequence). CDR3 in DNA: TGCAGTGCTAGAGTGAGGGCTAAAAATGAAAAACTGTTTTTT. This codes for CSARVRAKNEKLFF.

The rearrangement joins TRBV12-3 or TRBV12-4 to TRBJ1-3, with D unresolved. Trimming pared 4 bases from V and 0 bases from J, leaving 10 bases between. This CDR3 spans 15 amino acids. CDR3 nucleotides: TGTGCCAGCAGTTCGGGGAGTGCCTCTGGAAACACCATATATTTT. Amino acids: CASSSGSASGNTIYF.

In its sample, this clonotype was seen a few times. The chain links TRBV3-1 to TRBJ2-3; D is perhaps TRBD2 (6 bases). CDR3 length equals 14 residues. The germline gives CDR1 LGHDT, CDR2 YNNKEL (reference sequence). Trimming took off 4 bases at V and 2 bases at J, with 10 bases between the two ends. CDR3: CASSPGGFTDTQYF. Written as DNA, the CDR3 is TGTGCCAGCAGCCCTGGGGGGTTCACAGATACGCAGTATTTT.

This clonotype was counted a few times. Its ends do not fully match the called genes, so a read error is possible. This CDR3 reads CASSLTRRDTEAFF. The DNA of the CDR3 is TGTGCCAGCAGTCTTACCCGCCGGGACACTGAAGCGTTCTTT. This sequence joins TRBV12-3 or TRBV12-4 and TRBJ1-1; D perhaps matches TRBD1 (6 bases). The CDR3 has 14 residues.

The sample holds many counts of this clonotype. This chain links TRBV5-1 with TRBJ2-5; D is perhaps TRBD2 (7 bases). This CDR3 comprises 14 residues. V lost 2 bases and J 1 base, leaving 9 bases between the germline ends. CDR1 and CDR2 (germline): SGHRS, YFSETQ. The DNA for the CDR3 is TGCGCCAGCAGCTTTGGGGGGGCCCAAGAGACCCAGTACTTC. Its translation: CASSFGGAQETQYF.

V is TRBV4-1 and J is TRBJ2-1; TRBD1 might be the D (5 bases). The V end was cut by 1 base, the J end by 5 bases, with 12 bases between. This CDR3 comprises 15 residues. Germline loops: CDR1 MGHRA, CDR2 YSYEKL. Written as DNA, the CDR3 is TGCGCCAGCAGCCAAGGCTACAGGCGAAACAATGAGCAGTTCTTC. This gives the protein CASSQGYRRNNEQFF.

This clonotype has only a few counts. The chain carries TRBV5-1 and TRBJ2-4; D gene unclear. Looked up from germline, CDR1 is SGHRS and CDR2 is YFSETQ. The V end lost 3 bases, the J end lost 0 bases, and 7 bases lay between the germline ends. This CDR3 is built from 14 residues. CDR3 in amino acids: CASSSTVAKNIQYF. The DNA for the CDR3 is TGCGCCAGCAGCTCAACAGTAGCCAAAAACATTCAGTACTTC.

This clonotype was observed many times. The chain has TRBV4-3 and TRBJ1-6; 12 bases match TRBD1. The length of the CDR3 is 16 residues. After removal of 0 bases from V and 10 bases from J, the junction contained 4 bases not matched to a gene. CDR1 is LGHNA and CDR2 is YSLEER in the germline V gene. The CDR3, as DNA: TGCGCCAGCAGCCAAGAAATGGGACAGGGGGCATCACCCCTCCACTTT. Protein sequence: CASSQEMGQGASPLHF.

The chain is built from TRBV2 and TRBJ2-2, with D maybe TRBD1 (6 bases). The V gene lost 2 bases and the J gene lost 6 bases, with 13 bases spanning the gap. The length of the CDR3 is 15 residues. CDR1 and CDR2 from the germline V gene are SNHLY and FYNNEI. The CDR3 loop is CASSEQGQGSGELFF. The CDR3 nucleotides are TGTGCCAGCAGTGAACAGGGCCAGGGGTCCGGGGAGCTGTTTTTT.

The gene calls are TRBV6-5 and TRBJ2-5; 8 bases fit TRBD1. CDR1 and CDR2 from the germline V gene are MNHEY and SVGAGI. The ends lost 5 bases at V and 7 bases at J; junction bases unmatched: 9. The CDR3 is 14 residues long. The CDR3 spells CASSRAGGARTQYF. CDR3 DNA sequence: TGTGCCAGCAGTCGGGCAGGGGGCGCGAGGACCCAGTACTTC.

V is TRBV4-2 and J is TRBJ1-1, with 7 nucleotides matching TRBD1. Germline V gene data show CDR1 as LGHNA and CDR2 as YNFKEQ. V lost 4 bases, J lost 6 bases, and 2 bases stayed unmatched. The CDR3 has 12 amino acids. The CDR3: CASSPTGPEAFF. Here the CDR3 DNA reads TGTGCCAGCAGCCCGACAGGGCCTGAAGCTTTCTTT.

This clonotype appeared a few times. The chain combines TRBV27 with TRBJ2-6, with no clear D. The CDR3 spans 12 residues. V lost 7 bases, J lost 1 base, and 2 bases lay in between. The germline V gene has CDR1 MNHEY and CDR2 SMNVEV (reference sequence). CDR3 nucleotides: TGTGCCAGCATATCTGGGGCCAACGTCCTGACTTTC. Translating gives CASISGANVLTF.